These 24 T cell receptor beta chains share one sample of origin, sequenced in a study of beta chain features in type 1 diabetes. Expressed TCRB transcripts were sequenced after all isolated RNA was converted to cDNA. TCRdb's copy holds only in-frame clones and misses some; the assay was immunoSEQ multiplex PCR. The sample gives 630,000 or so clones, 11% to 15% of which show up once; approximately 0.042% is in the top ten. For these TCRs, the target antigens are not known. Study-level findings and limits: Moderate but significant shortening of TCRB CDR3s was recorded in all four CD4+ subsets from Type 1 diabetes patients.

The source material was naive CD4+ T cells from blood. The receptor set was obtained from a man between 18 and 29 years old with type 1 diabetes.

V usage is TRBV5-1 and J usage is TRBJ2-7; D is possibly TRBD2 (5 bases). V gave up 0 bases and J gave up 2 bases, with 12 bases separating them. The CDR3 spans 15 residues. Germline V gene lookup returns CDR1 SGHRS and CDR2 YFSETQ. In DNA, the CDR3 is TGCGCCAGCAGCTTGGATCTGGGAGCGGCCTACGAGCAGTACTTC. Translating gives CASSLDLGAAYEQYF.

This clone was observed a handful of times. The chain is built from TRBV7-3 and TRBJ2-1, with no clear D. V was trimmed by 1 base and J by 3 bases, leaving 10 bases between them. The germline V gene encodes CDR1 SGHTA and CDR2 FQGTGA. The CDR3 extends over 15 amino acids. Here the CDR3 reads CASSLRQAIYNEQFF. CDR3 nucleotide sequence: TGTGCCAGCAGCTTAAGGCAGGCCATCTACAATGAGCAGTTCTTC.

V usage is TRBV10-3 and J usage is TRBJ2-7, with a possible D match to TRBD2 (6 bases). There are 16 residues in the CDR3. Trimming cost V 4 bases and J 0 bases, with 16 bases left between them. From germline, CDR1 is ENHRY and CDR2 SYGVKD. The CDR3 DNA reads TGTGCCATCAGTGGGCTGGGACTGGGGAGCTCCTACGAGCAGTACTTC. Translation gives CAISGLGLGSSYEQYF.

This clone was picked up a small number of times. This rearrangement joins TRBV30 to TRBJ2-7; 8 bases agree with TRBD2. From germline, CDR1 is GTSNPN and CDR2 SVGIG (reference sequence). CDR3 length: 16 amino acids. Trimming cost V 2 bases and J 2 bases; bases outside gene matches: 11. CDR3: CAWSTIGGRPPYEQYF. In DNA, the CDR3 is TGTGCCTGGAGTACGATTGGCGGGAGGCCCCCCTACGAGCAGTACTTC. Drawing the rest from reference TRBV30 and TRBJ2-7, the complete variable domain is SQTIHQWPATLVQPVGSPLSLECTVEGTSNPNLYWYRQAAGRGLQLLFYSVGIGQISSEVPQNLSASRPQDRQFILSSKKLLLSDSGFYLCAWSTIGGRPPYEQYFGPGTRLTVT.

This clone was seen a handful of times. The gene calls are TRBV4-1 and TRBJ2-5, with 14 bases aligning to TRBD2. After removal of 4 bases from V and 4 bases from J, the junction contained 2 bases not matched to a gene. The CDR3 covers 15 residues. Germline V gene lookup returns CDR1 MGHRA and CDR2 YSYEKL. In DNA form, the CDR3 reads TGCGCCAGCAGCCTCGGGACTAGCGGGAGAGAGACCCAGTACTTC. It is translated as CASSLGTSGRETQYF.

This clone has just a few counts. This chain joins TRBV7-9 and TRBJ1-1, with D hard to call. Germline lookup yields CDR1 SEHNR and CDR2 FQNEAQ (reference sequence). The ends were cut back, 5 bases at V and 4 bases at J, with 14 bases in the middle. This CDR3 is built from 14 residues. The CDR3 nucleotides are TGTGCCAGCAGCCCTCGGGTGAGTGGCACTGAAGCTTTCTTT. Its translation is CASSPRVSGTEAFF.

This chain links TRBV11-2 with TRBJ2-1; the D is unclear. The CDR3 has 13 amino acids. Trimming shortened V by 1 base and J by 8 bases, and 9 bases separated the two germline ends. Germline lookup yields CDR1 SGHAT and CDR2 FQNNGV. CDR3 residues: CASSLAPMDEQFF. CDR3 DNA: TGTGCCAGCAGCTTAGCCCCCATGGATGAGCAGTTCTTC.

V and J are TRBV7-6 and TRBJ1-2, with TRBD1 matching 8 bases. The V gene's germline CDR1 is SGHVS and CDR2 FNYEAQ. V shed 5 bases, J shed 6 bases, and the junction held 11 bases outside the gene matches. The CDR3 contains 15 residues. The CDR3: CASSTWTGKFDGYTF. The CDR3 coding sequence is TGTGCCAGCAGCACGTGGACAGGGAAGTTTGATGGCTACACCTTC.

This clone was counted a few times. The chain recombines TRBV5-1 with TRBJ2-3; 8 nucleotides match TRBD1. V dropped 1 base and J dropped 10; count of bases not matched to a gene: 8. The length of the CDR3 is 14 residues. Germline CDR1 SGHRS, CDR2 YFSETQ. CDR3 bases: TGCGCCAGCAGCTTGAGTCAGGGGGCCAGGGCGCAGTATTTT. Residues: CASSLSQGARAQYF. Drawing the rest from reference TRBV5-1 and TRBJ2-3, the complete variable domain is KAGVTQTPRYLIKTRGQQVTLSCSPISGHRSVSWYQQTPGQGLQFLFEYFSETQRNKGNFPGRFSGRQFSNSRSEMNVSTLELGDSALYLCASSLSQGARAQYFGPGTRLTVL.

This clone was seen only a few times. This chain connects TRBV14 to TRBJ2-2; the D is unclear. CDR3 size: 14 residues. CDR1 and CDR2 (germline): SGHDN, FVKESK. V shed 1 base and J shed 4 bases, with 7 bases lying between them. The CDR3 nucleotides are TGTGCCAGCAGCCAAGTCGGACGCACCGGGGAGCTGTTTTTT. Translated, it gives CASSQVGRTGELFF.

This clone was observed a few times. DNA for the CDR3: TGCGCCAGCAGCTTGAGGCAGAACACCGGGGAGCTGTTTTTT. Amino acids: CASSLRQNTGELFF. The chain has TRBV5-1 and TRBJ2-2; no firm D call. This CDR3 region has 14 residues. Germline V lookup: CDR1 SGHRS, CDR2 YFSETQ. The V end was cut by 1 base, the J end by 1 base, with 5 bases between. Full variable domain (rest looked up from reference TRBV5-1 and TRBJ2-2): KAGVTQTPRYLIKTRGQQVTLSCSPISGHRSVSWYQQTPGQGLQFLFEYFSETQRNKGNFPGRFSGRQFSNSRSEMNVSTLELGDSALYLCASSLRQNTGELFFGEGSRLTVL.

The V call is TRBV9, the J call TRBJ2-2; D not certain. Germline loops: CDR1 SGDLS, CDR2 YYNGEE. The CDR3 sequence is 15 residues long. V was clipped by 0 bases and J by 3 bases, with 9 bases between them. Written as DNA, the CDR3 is TGTGCCAGCAGCGTAGAGGCGCGAGACACCGGGGAGCTGTTTTTT. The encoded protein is CASSVEARDTGELFF.

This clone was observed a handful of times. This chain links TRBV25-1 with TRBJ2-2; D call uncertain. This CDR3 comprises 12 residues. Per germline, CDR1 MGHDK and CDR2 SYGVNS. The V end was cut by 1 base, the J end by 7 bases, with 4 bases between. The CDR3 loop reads CASSEFNGELFF. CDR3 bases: TGTGCCAGCAGTGAATTTAACGGGGAGCTGTTTTTT.

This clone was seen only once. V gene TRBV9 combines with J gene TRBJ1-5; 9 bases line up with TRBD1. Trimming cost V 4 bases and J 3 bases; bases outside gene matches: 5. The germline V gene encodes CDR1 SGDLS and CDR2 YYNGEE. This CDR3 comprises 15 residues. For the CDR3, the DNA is TGTGCCAGCAGCCCACGGACAGGGGTCAATCAGCCCCAGCATTTT. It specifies CASSPRTGVNQPQHF.

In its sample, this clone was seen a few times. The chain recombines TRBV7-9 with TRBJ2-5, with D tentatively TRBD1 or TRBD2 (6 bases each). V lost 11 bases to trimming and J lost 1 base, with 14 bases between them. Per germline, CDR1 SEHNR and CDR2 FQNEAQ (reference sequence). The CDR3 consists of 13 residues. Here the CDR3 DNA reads TGTGCCCTAGGAGGGGGACTCCAAGAGACCCAGTACTTC. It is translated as CALGGGLQETQYF.

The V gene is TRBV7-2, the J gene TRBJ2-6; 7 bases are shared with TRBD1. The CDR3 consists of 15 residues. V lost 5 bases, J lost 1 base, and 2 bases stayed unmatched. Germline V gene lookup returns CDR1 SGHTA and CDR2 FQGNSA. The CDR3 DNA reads TGTGCCAGCAGCCCCAGGGGGTCTGGGGCCAACGTCCTGACTTTC. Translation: CASSPRGSGANVLTF.

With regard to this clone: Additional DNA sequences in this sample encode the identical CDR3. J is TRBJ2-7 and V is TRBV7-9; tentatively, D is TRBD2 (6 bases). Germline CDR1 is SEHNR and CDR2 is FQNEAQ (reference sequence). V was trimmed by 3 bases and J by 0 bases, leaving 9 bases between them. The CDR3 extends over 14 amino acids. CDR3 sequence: CASSFGGSSYEQYF. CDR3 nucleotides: TGTGCCAGCAGCTTCGGGGGAAGCTCCTACGAGCAGTACTTC.

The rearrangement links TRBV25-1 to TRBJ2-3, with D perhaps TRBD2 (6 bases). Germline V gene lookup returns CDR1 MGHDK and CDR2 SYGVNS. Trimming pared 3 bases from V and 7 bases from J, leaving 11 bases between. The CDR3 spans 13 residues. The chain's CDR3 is CASSEAGPYTQYF. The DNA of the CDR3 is TGTGCCAGCAGTGAGGCGGGGCCTTATACGCAGTATTTT.

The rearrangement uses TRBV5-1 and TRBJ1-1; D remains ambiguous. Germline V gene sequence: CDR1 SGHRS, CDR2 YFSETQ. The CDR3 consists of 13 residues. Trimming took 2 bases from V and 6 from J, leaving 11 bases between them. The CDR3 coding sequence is TGCGCCAGCAGCTTAACGGCGAAGGCTGAAGCTTTCTTT. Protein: CASSLTAKAEAFF.

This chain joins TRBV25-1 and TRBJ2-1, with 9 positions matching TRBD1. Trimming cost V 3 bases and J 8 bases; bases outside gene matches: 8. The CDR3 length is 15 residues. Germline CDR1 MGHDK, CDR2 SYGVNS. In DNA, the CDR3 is TGTGCCAGCAGTGAGGGACAGGGTCTTTATGATGAGCAGTTCTTC. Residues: CASSEGQGLYDEQFF.

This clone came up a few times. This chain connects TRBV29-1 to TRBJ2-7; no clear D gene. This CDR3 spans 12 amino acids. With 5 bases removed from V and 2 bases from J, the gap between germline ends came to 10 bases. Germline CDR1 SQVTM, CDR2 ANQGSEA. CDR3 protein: CSVLGRTYEQYF. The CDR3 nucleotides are TGCAGCGTTCTAGGCAGAACCTACGAGCAGTACTTC.

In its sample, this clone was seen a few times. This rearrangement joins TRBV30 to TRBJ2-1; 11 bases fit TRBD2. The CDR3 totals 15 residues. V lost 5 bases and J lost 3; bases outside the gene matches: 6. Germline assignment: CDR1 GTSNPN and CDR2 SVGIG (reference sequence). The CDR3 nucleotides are TGTGCCTGGGCACTTAGCGGGGGGGTCTACAATGAGCAGTTCTTC. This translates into CAWALSGGVYNEQFF. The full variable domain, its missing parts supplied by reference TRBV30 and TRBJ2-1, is SQTIHQWPATLVQPVGSPLSLECTVEGTSNPNLYWYRQAAGRGLQLLFYSVGIGQISSEVPQNLSASRPQDRQFILSSKKLLLSDSGFYLCAWALSGGVYNEQFFGPGTRLTVL.

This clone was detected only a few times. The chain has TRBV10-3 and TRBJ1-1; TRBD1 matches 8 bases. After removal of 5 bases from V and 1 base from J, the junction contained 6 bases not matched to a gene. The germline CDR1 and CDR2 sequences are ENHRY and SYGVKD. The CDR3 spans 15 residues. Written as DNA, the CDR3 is TGTGCCATCAGTCAGGGGGCACGATCGAACACTGAAGCTTTCTTT. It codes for CAISQGARSNTEAFF.

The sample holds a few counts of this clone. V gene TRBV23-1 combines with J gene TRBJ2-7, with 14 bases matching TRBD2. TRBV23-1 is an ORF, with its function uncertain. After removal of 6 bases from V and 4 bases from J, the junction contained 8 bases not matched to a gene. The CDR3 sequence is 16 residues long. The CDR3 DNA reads TGCGCCAGCAGGCAACCAGGGACTAGCGGGAGTTACGAGCAGTACTTC. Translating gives CASRQPGTSGSYEQYF.